The clone carrying this TCR beta chain occurred many times. The data derive from a study of CD8 T cells in ankylosing spondylitis. The CDR3 runs 13 residues. V dropped 2 bases and J dropped 0 bases, with 4 bases sitting between them. Germline V lookup: CDR1 SGHTA, CDR2 FQGTGA. TCRdb independently ran MiXCR on the 5' RACE reads; one entry per CDR3 protein. The sample has 310,000 or so distinct CDR3 sequences; roughly 20% are singletons. This receptor was obtained from a male donor with ankylosing spondylitis or in good health (not recorded which). The chain uses TRBV7-3 and TRBJ1-1; D gene uncertain. Sequences were obtained from blood, either unsorted or a sorted T cell fraction (not recorded which). This CDR3 reads CASSLVLNTEAFF. In nucleotides, the CDR3 is TGTGCCAGCAGCTTAGTTCTGAACACTGAAGCTTTCTTT.